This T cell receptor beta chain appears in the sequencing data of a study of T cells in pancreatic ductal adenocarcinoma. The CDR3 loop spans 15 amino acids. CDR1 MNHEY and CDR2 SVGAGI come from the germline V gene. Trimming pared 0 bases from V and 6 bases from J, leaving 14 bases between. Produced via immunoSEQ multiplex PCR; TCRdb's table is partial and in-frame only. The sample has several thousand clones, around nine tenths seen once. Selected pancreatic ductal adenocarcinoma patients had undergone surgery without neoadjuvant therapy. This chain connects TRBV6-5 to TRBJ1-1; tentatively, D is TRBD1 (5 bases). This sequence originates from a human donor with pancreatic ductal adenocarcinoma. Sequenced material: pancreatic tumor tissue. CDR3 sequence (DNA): TGTGCCAGCAGTTACTCGTCAGGGTTCAAGGCTGAAGCTTTCTTT. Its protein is CASSYSSGFKAEAFF.